The clone carrying this TCR beta chain was counted only a few times. Antigen: not known. Unrecorded immune exposures were likely, despite nominal health at sampling. The V gene lost 1 base and the J gene lost 1 base, with 8 bases spanning the gap. The CDR3 has 15 amino acids. CDR1 is SGHRS, CDR2 YFSETQ, per germline. The PCR had 60 Vbeta and 13 Jbeta primers. Clones were read by immunoSEQ multiplex PCR, and TCRdb kept only the in-frame ones, dropping some. The sample holds around 180,000 clones, 70% to 80% seen once. This sample is drawn from a study of cytomegalovirus exposure and HLA in healthy donors. Study summary: Earlier sequencing of approximately 200 million T cells yielded approximately 100 million unique TCR beta sequences. The study, taken as a whole, reports: A later analysis linked a missense DCLRE1C variant to TCR beta V- and J-gene trimming. In a later analysis, donors in an Asian-associated ancestry cluster reportedly had fewer N-insertions in productive TCRs than the cohort mean.

The chain employs TRBV5-1 and TRBJ1-4; TRBD1 is a possible D gene (5 bases). The TCR originated in a woman aged 50 to 65 in good health and CMV-seronegative. Sequenced input: PBMCs. Here the CDR3 DNA reads TGCGCCAGCAGCTTGAGGAGGGGAACTAATGAAAAACTGTTTTTT. Translated, it gives CASSLRRGTNEKLFF. The whole variable domain, filled in from reference TRBV5-1 and TRBJ1-4, reads KAGVTQTPRYLIKTRGQQVTLSCSPISGHRSVSWYQQTPGQGLQFLFEYFSETQRNKGNFPGRFSGRQFSNSRSEMNVSTLELGDSALYLCASSLRRGTNEKLFFGSGTQLSVL.